This T cell receptor beta chain stems from a study of cytomegalovirus exposure and HLA in healthy donors. Vbeta (60) and Jbeta (13) primers were used in the PCR. The data were produced by immunoSEQ multiplex PCR, yet TCRdb's version contains in-frame clones alone and is incomplete. This table holds tens of thousands of clones, about 80% found once. The study, taken as a whole, reports: Generally TCR sequences proved uncommon, though certain public TCRs appeared in numerous donors. Later analysis reportedly placed an Asian-associated ancestry cluster below the approximately 700-donor mean in N-insertions.

This CDR3 contains 18 residues. Comments on this clone: The antigen remains undetermined.

The receptor's source is a man in his thirties or forties in good health and CMV-seronegative. The rearrangement links TRBV21-1 to TRBJ1-1; TRBD1, as called in the table, went unchecked against the DNA. TRBV21-1 is a listed pseudogene. Sequencing used PBMCs. The CDR3 DNA reads TGTGCCAGCAGCAAAGAAGGGGGAGAATACCACATGAACACTGAAGCTTTCTTT. Residues: CASSKEGGEYHMNTEAFF.